This section outlines one TCR beta chain sequence together with its context. The antigen is undetermined. This entry comes from a study of T-cell memory formation after mild COVID-19. The CDR3 consists of 14 residues. V was clipped by 4 bases and J by 5 bases; unmatched bases: 4. Germline-derived CDR1 and CDR2 are SQVTM and ANQGSEA. Study outcomes and limitations: The CD4+ clones that contracted clustered mainly within CM and EM, and the CD8+ clones concentrated in EMRA. Whether day 37 second-wave clones are SARS-CoV-2-specific was not confirmed.

In TCRdb, the 5' RACE reads were re-called with MiXCR into one record per CDR3 protein. The data hold over 500,000 distinct CDR3 sequences, with 15% to 20% observed a single time. The sequenced sample was PBMCs or a T cell subset sorted from them (not recorded which). The clonotype comes from an adult woman who had mild COVID-19 (a few samples of this study predate the infection). Cell type and time point are not known. This chain links TRBV29-1 with TRBJ2-2, with TRBD2 matching 10 bases. CDR3 protein: CSVASGRSTGELFF. The CDR3, as DNA: TGCAGCGTTGCTAGCGGGAGATCAACCGGGGAGCTGTTTTTT.